These 17 T cell receptor beta chains share one sample of origin, sequenced in a study of cytomegalovirus exposure and HLA in healthy donors. Vbeta (60) and Jbeta (13) primers were used in the PCR. Profiled with immunoSEQ multiplex PCR; TCRdb holds only in-frame clones, not every one. Of about 100,000 clones listed, approximately 68% are singletons. The sample consisted of PBMCs. All receptors derive from a woman aged 18-29 years in good health and CMV-seropositive.

This chain uses TRBV5-1 with TRBJ1-2; 7 nucleotides agree with TRBD1. Germline V gene lookup returns CDR1 SGHRS and CDR2 YFSETQ. The CDR3 runs 12 residues. V lost 3 bases, J lost 8 bases, and 4 bases stayed unmatched. CDR3 in DNA: TGCGCCAGCAGCTCGGGACAGCCCGGCTACACCTTC. Its translation is CASSSGQPGYTF.

This sequence joins TRBV6-5 and TRBJ1-1, with a tentative D call TRBD1 (5 bases). The CDR3 is 13 amino acids. Germline CDR1 reads MNHEY; CDR2 reads SVGAGI. The V and J ends lost 5 bases and 3 bases respectively, with 10 bases between them. For the CDR3, the DNA is TGTGCCAGCAGTCAGGGCAGGGACACTGAAGCTTTCTTT. Translated: CASSQGRDTEAFF.

This clone was seen just once. The rearrangement joins TRBV13 to TRBJ2-1; 7 bases match TRBD1. This CDR3 comprises 15 residues. After removal of 2 bases from V and 9 bases from J, the junction contained 10 bases not matched to a gene. Germline V gene sequence: CDR1 PRHDT, CDR2 FYEKMQ (reference sequence). The CDR3 DNA is TGTGCCAGCAGCTTACCCGGGACAGCAACGGGTGAGCAGTTCTTC. Protein sequence: CASSLPGTATGEQFF.

The count of this clone is one. The chain recombines TRBV7-8 with TRBJ1-5, with 8 bases identical to TRBD1. The CDR3 has 20 amino acids. V shed 5 bases, J shed 0 bases, and the junction held 18 bases outside the gene matches. Per germline, CDR1 SGHVS and CDR2 FQNEAQ. The CDR3 coding sequence is TGTGCCAGCAGCGCGCCCTCGGGGACAGGAGAAACCTATAGCAATCAGCCCCAGCATTTT. Encoded protein: CASSAPSGTGETYSNQPQHF. Full variable domain (rest looked up from reference TRBV7-8 and TRBJ1-5): GAGVSQSPRYKVAKRGQDVALRCDPISGHVSLFWYQQALGQGPEFLTYFQNEAQLDKSGLPSDRFFAERPEGSVSTLKIQRTQQEDSAVYLCASSAPSGTGETYSNQPQHFGDGTRLSIL.

This chain links TRBV18 with TRBJ1-4, with a weak D call TRBD1 (6 bases). CDR3 length: 14 amino acids. The V gene lost 1 base and the J gene lost 4 bases, with 7 bases spanning the gap. The germline gives CDR1 KGHSH, CDR2 LQKENI. For the CDR3, the DNA is TGTGCCAGCTCACCACGACAGGATAATGAAAAACTGTTTTTT. It is translated as CASSPRQDNEKLFF. The full variable domain, completed using reference TRBV18 and TRBJ1-4, is NAGVMQNPRHLVRRRGQEARLRCSPMKGHSHVYWYRQLPEEGLKFMVYLQKENIIDESGMPKERFSAEFPKEGPSILRIQQVVRGDSAAYFCASSPRQDNEKLFFGSGTQLSVL.

This clone was detected only a few times. The gene calls are TRBV7-3 and TRBJ2-1, with D perhaps TRBD2 (6 bases). CDR3 size: 15 residues. V shed 4 bases and J shed 3 bases, with 13 bases lying between them. Germline assignment: CDR1 SGHTA and CDR2 FQGTGA. The CDR3 reads CASSYPTGGYNEQFF. The CDR3 coding sequence is TGTGCCAGCAGCTACCCTACCGGGGGCTACAATGAGCAGTTCTTC.

The chain recombines TRBV28 with TRBJ1-2; 8 bases fit TRBD1. The J segment lost 4 bases and the V segment lost 5 bases, leaving 6 bases of the junction unmatched. The length of the CDR3 is 14 residues. Germline-derived CDR1 and CDR2 are MDHEN and SYDVKM. The CDR3 loop reads CASSPTGVPYGYTF. In DNA form, the CDR3 reads TGTGCCAGCAGTCCGACAGGGGTACCCTATGGCTACACCTTC.

The chain is built from TRBV10-3 and TRBJ1-1; D perhaps matches TRBD1 (6 bases). V was pared by 0 bases and J by 7 bases, with 12 bases between. The CDR3 has 14 residues. CDR1 is ENHRY, CDR2 SYGVKD, per germline. CDR3 region: CAISESGADVEAFF. The CDR3 region has the DNA TGTGCCATCAGTGAGTCGGGGGCCGACGTTGAAGCTTTCTTT.

J is TRBJ2-7 and V is TRBV10-3; a weak D match, TRBD2 (5 bases). V was shortened by 5 bases and J by 3 bases, with 23 bases between the two germline ends. From germline, CDR1 is ENHRY and CDR2 SYGVKD. This CDR3 region has 17 residues. As DNA, the CDR3 is TGTGCCATCAGTTTAGCGTACTCCACGATTAAAAGCTACGAGCAGTACTTC. Its protein product is CAISLAYSTIKSYEQYF.

This clone was counted only a few times. The rearrangement uses TRBV2 and TRBJ2-5, with TRBD2 matching over 12 bases. Germline V gene data show CDR1 as SNHLY and CDR2 as FYNNEI. There are 15 residues in the CDR3. Trimming cost V 7 bases and J 4 bases; bases outside gene matches: 7. The CDR3 DNA sequence: TGTGCCAGCAAACCGGGGGGACTAGCGGGAGAGACCCAGTACTTC. Its protein product is CASKPGGLAGETQYF.

This clone was found once. The chain uses TRBV7-2 and TRBJ1-1; 7 bases match TRBD1. This CDR3 is 15 amino acids long. V was clipped by 2 bases and J by 1 base; unmatched bases: 4. The germline V gene encodes CDR1 SGHTA and CDR2 FQGNSA. CDR3 coding DNA: TGTGCCAGCAGCTTAATGACAGGGTGGAACACTGAAGCTTTCTTT. Translation gives CASSLMTGWNTEAFF.

The CDR3 spells CASSLRYRGEYQPQHF. The CDR3 bases are TGTGCCAGCAGTTTACGGTACAGGGGAGAGTATCAGCCCCAGCATTTT. The rearrangement joins TRBV28 to TRBJ1-5; 7 bases agree with TRBD1. The CDR3 sequence is 16 residues long. Germline loops: CDR1 MDHEN, CDR2 SYDVKM. V shed 2 bases and J 5 bases; nucleotides not matched to a gene: 9.

V gene TRBV7-3 combines with J gene TRBJ2-5; perhaps TRBD1 as D (5 bases). This CDR3 comprises 16 residues. Germline assignment: CDR1 SGHTA and CDR2 FQGTGA. V lost 0 bases and J 4 bases, leaving 15 bases between the germline ends. DNA for the CDR3: TGTGCCAGCAGCTTAACTTCAGGGTCAGGGTCAGAGACCCAGTACTTC. It encodes CASSLTSGSGSETQYF.

The gene calls are TRBV27 and TRBJ2-5; a weak D match, TRBD2 (6 bases). Between the trimmed V and J ends, which lost 7 bases and 1 base, there was a span of 19 bases. CDR3 length equals 16 residues. Looked up from germline, CDR1 is MNHEY and CDR2 is SMNVEV (reference sequence). CDR3 sequence (DNA): TGTGCCAGCACAAAAGGAGGGGCTACAATCCAAGAGACCCAGTACTTC. Its protein is CASTKGGATIQETQYF.

This chain joins TRBV7-2 and TRBJ1-2; no definite D call. Trimming removed 5 bases from V and 3 bases from J, with 13 bases in between. This CDR3 region has 14 residues. Germline V lookup: CDR1 SGHTA, CDR2 FQGNSA. The DNA for the CDR3 is TGTGCCAGCAGCCTGGTCAGGAACGACTATGGCTACACCTTC. Residues: CASSLVRNDYGYTF.

Only a few counts were recorded for this clone. The rearrangement joins TRBV15 to TRBJ2-7; maybe TRBD1 (5 bases). The CDR3 runs to 13 residues. Looked up from germline, CDR1 is LNHNV and CDR2 is YYDKDF (reference sequence). The V end lost 3 bases, the J end lost 6 bases, and 12 bases lay between the germline ends. For the CDR3, the DNA is TGTGCCACCAGCAGCTCCCAGGGATTCGAGCAGTACTTC. This sequence encodes CATSSSQGFEQYF.

Details on this clone: Distinct nucleotide sequences in the sample also encode this CDR3. This sequence joins TRBV7-8 and TRBJ1-5; 7 nucleotides align to TRBD1. V lost 3 bases and J lost 3; bases outside the gene matches: 5. The CDR3 covers 15 residues. From germline, CDR1 is SGHVS and CDR2 FQNEAQ. The CDR3 DNA sequence: TGTGCCAGCAGCTTGGGCACAGGGGTCAATCAGCCCCAGCATTTT. This encodes CASSLGTGVNQPQHF.